The entry below describes one T cell receptor (beta chain). Germline V gives CDR1 KGHSH, CDR2 LQKENI. The ends were cut back, 2 bases at V and 2 bases at J, with 12 bases in the middle. The CDR3 is 15 amino acids. This specimen comes from a study of blood T cell repertoires in COVID-19. This table comes from immunoSEQ multiplex PCR, and its TCRdb copy is limited to in-frame clones, with some not included. Here the sample spans about 190,000 clones, approximately 79% being singletons. The sequence came from a man aged 50-60 years who had recovered from COVID-19. V usage is TRBV18 and J usage is TRBJ1-1, with D perhaps TRBD1 (6 bases). The source material was peripheral blood. The CDR3 DNA follows: TGTGCCAGCTCACCAACCCCGACAGGAAACACTGAAGCTTTCTTT. Protein product: CASSPTPTGNTEAFF.